This T cell receptor (beta chain) was recorded in a study of blood T cell repertoires in COVID-19. Study overall: COVID-19 samples, acute and convalescent, were from the United States, Italy and Spain. Sources were T cells, B-cell-depleted T cells, or PBMCs; the material itself was cDNA or gDNA.

In the original workflow: How many nucleated cells were present was estimated from reference gene primer amplification. Sequencing used immunoSEQ multiplex PCR; TCRdb keeps in-frame clones, though not all of them. V, J and clone size reflect that table, while D and trimming were determined from the DNA. In the table there are 15,000 to 20,000 clones, approximately 86% of which are singletons. The material sequenced was peripheral blood. This clonotype was obtained from a man between 65 and 85 years old with acute or convalescent COVID-19.

As DNA, the CDR3 is TGTGCCAGTACAAATCAGGGTTTAGGACAGCCCCAGCATTTT. Residues: CASTNQGLGQPQHF. This chain connects TRBV19 to TRBJ1-5, with D maybe TRBD1 (5 bases). The ends were cut back, 7 bases at V and 7 bases at J, with 17 bases in the middle. This CDR3 has 14 residues. Germline loops: CDR1 LNHDA, CDR2 SQIVND (reference sequence).